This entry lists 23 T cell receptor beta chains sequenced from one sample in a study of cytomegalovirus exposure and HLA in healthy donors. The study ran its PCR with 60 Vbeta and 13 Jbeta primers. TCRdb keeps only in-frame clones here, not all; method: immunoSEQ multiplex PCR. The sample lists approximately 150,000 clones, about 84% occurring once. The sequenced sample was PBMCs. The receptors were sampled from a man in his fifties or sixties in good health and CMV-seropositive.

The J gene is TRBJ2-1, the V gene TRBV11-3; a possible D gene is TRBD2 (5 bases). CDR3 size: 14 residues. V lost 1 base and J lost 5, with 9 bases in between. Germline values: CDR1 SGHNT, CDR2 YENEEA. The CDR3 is CASSLGGANNEQFF. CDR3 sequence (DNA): TGTGCCAGCAGCTTAGGGGGAGCAAACAATGAGCAGTTCTTC.

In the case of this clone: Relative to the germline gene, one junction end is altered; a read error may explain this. CDR3 amino acids: CASSLYRGSNRPQHF. The CDR3 nucleotides are TGTGCCAGCAGTTTATACCGAGGGAGCAATCGGCCCCAGCATTTT. V and J are TRBV28 and TRBJ1-5; no definite D call. Germline lookup yields CDR1 MDHEN and CDR2 SYDVKM. The CDR3 totals 15 residues.

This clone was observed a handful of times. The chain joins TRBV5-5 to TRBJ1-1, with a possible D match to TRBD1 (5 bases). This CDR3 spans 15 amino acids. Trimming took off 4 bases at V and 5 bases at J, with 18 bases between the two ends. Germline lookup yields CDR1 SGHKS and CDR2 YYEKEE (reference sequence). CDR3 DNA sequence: TGTGCCAGCAGCAGCGGGGGATGGGGGAAGACTGAAGCTTTCTTT. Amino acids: CASSSGGWGKTEAFF.

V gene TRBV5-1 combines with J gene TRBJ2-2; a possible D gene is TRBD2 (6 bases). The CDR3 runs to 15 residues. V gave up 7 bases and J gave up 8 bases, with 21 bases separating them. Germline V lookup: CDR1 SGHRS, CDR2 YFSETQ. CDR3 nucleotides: TGCGCCAGCGAAGTGGACTATCCCACGGCGGGGGAGCTGTTTTTT. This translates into CASEVDYPTAGELFF.

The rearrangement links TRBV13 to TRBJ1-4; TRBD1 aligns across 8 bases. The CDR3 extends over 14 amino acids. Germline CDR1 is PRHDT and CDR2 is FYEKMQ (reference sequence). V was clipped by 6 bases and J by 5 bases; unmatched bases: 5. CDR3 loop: CASSWTGSNEKLFF. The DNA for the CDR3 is TGTGCCAGCAGTTGGACAGGGAGCAATGAAAAACTGTTTTTT.

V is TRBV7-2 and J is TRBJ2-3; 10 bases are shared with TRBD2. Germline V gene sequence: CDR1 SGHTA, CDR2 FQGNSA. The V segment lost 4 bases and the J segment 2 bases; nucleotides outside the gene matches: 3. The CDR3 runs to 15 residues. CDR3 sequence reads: CASSYSGGNTDTQYF. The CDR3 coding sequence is TGTGCCAGCAGCTATAGCGGGGGGAACACAGATACGCAGTATTTT.

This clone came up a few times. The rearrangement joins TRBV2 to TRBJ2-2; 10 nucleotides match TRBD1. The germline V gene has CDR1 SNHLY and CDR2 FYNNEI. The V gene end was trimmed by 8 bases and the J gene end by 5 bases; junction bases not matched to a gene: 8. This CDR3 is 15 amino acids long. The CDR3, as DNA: TGTGCCAGCCAGGGACAGGGGATATTGACCGGGGAGCTGTTTTTT. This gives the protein CASQGQGILTGELFF.

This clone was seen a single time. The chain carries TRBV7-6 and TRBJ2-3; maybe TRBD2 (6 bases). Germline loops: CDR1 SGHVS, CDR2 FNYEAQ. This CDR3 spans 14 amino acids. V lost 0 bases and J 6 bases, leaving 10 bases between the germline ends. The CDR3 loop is CASSLATGVDTQYF. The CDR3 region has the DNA TGTGCCAGCAGCTTAGCGACGGGAGTTGATACGCAGTATTTT. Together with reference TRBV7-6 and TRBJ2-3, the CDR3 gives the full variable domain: GAGVSQSPRYKVTKRGQDVALRCDPISGHVSLYWYRQALGQGPEFLTYFNYEAQQDKSGLPNDRFSAERPEGSISTLTIQRTEQRDSAMYRCASSLATGVDTQYFGPGTRLTVL.

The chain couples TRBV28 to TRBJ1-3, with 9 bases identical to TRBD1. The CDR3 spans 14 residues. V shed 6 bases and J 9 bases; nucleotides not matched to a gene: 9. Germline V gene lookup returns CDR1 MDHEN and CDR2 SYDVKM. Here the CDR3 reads CASSPGTGTGTIYF. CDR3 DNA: TGTGCCAGCAGCCCTGGGACAGGGACGGGCACCATATATTTT.

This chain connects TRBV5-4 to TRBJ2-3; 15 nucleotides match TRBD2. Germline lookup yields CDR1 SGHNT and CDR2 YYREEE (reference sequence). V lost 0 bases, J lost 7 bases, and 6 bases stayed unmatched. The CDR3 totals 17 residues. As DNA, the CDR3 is TGTGCCAGCAGCTTGGGGGGACTAGCGGGAGGCCCAAATACGCAGTATTTT. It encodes CASSLGGLAGGPNTQYF.

In nucleotides, the CDR3 is TGTGCCAGCGGGAGGGGGGGAATTATGAACACTGAAGCTTTCTTT. This sequence encodes CASGRGGIMNTEAFF. The chain links TRBV6-5 to TRBJ1-1; D is possibly TRBD1 (6 bases). Germline V gene data show CDR1 as MNHEY and CDR2 as SVGAGI. The CDR3 is made up of 15 amino acids. The V end was cut by 8 bases, the J end by 0 bases, with 16 bases between.

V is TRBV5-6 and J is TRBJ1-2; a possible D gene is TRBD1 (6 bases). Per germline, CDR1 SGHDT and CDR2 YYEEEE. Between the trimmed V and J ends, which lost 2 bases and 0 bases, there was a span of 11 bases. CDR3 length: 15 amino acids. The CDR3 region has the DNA TGTGCCAGCAGCTTTTGGGGGACAACTAACTATGGCTACACCTTC. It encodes CASSFWGTTNYGYTF.

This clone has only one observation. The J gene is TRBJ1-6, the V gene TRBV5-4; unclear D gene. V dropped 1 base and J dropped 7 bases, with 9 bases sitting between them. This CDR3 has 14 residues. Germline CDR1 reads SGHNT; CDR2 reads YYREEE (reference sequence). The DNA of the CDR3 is TGTGCCAGCAGCTTGCCGGTTCCCAATTCACCCCTCCACTTT. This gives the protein CASSLPVPNSPLHF.

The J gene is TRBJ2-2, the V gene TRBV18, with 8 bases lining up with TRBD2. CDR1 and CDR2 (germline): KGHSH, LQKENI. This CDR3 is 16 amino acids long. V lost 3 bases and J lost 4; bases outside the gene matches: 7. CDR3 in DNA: TGTGCCAGCTCACCGCAAGCGGGAGAGATCACCGGGGAGCTGTTTTTT. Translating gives CASSPQAGEITGELFF.

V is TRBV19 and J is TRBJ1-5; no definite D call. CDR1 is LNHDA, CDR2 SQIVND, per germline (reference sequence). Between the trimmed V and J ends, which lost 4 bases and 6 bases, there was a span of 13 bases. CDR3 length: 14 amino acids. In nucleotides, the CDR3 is TGTGCCAGTAGTAACGGTGGAGGGCCTCAGCCCCAGCATTTT. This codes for CASSNGGGPQPQHF.

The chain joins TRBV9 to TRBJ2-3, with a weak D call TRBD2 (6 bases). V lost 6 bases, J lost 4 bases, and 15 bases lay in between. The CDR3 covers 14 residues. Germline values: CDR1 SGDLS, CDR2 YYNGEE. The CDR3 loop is CASTPGGAADTQYF. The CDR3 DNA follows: TGTGCCAGCACGCCAGGAGGGGCGGCAGATACGCAGTATTTT.

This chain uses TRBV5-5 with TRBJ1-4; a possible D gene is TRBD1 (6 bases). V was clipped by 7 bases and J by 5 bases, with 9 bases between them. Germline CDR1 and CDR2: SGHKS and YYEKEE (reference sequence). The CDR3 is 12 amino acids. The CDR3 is CASGQGNEKLFF. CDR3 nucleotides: TGTGCCAGCGGGCAGGGGAATGAAAAACTGTTTTTT.

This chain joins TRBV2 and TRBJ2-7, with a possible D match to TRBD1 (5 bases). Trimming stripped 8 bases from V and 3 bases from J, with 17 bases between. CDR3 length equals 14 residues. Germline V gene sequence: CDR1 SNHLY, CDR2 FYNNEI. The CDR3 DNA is TGTGCCAGCTACAGTTCAACAGGCAGCTACGAGCAGTACTTC. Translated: CASYSSTGSYEQYF.

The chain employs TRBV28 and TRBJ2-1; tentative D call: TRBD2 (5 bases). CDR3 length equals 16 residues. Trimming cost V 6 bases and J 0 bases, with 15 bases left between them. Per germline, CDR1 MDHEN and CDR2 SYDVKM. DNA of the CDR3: TGTGCCAGCAGCGAGGGTGGCGGAAGCTCCTACAATGAGCAGTTCTTC. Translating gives CASSEGGGSSYNEQFF.

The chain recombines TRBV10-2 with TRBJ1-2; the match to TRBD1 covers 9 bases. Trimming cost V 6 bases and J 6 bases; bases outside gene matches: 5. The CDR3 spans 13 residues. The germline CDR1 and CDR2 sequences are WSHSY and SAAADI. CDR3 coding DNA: TGCGCCAGCAGGGGACAGGGTGGTGATGGCTACACCTTC. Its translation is CASRGQGGDGYTF.

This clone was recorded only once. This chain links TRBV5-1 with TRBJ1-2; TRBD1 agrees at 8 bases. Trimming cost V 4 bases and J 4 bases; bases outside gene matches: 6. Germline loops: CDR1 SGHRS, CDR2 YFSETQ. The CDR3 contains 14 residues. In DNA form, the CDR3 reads TGCGCCAGCAGCCTAGACAGGGGAACCTATGGCTACACCTTC. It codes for CASSLDRGTYGYTF.

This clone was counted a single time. This CDR3 is CASSFRGRGRSGETQYF. The DNA of the CDR3 is TGTGCCAGCAGTTTCCGGGGCAGGGGAAGGTCTGGGGAGACCCAGTACTTC. V is TRBV28 and J is TRBJ2-5; possibly TRBD1 for D (6 bases). Germline assignment: CDR1 MDHEN and CDR2 SYDVKM. Trimming shortened V by 3 bases and J by 5 bases, and 22 bases separated the two germline ends. The CDR3 length is 17 residues.

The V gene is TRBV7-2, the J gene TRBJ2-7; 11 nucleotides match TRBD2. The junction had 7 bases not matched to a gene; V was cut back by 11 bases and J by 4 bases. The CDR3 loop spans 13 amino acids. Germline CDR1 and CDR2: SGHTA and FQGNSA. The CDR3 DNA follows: TGTGCCTCAAGACTAGCGGGAAAGTACGAGCAGTACTTC. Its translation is CASRLAGKYEQYF.